Listed below are T cell receptor beta chains from one sample, sequenced in a study of blood T cells in healthy people across ages. TCRdb fed the 5' RACE reads into MiXCR, producing one record per CDR3 protein. The table shows over 750,000 distinct CDR3 sequences, with roughly 25% occurring only once. A further study also used this sample, focusing on T cells of mothers and their children.

The sample comprised blood. The receptors originated from a boy between 5 and 17 years old in good health. Each CDR3 is given with its conserved first and last residue. The D gene is left open where the match is weak.

CDR3: CAASGTKETQYF
V: TRBV10-3
D: TRBD2

CDR3: CSVEGQRLYNEQFF
V: TRBV29-1
D: .

CDR3: CASSLGGGPYNEQFF
V: TRBV12-3/TRBV12-4
D: TRBD2

CDR3: CASSYSDPVGGYEQYF
V: TRBV6-2/TRBV6-3
D: .

CDR3: CASSRGDEAFF
V: TRBV2
D: .

CDR3: CASSLEAGGDTQYF
V: TRBV5-5
D: TRBD2

CDR3: CASSYSTGPVAEAFF
V: TRBV6-5
D: .

CDR3: CASSPYSYGEQYF
V: TRBV7-9
D: .

CDR3: CASLRSGTEAFF
V: TRBV12-3/TRBV12-4
D: .

CDR3: CASSTGLEGANYGYTF
V: TRBV4-1
D: .

CDR3: CASSHRAGKETQYF
V: TRBV6-2/TRBV6-3
D: .

CDR3: CASSSVASGYNEQFF
V: TRBV13
D: TRBD2

CDR3: CSARDGDQPQHF
V: TRBV20-1
D: .

CDR3: CASSLAGEGYTQYF
V: TRBV7-2
D: TRBD2

CDR3: CAISAGQGYEQYF
V: TRBV10-3
D: TRBD1

CDR3: CASSLAGLDTEAFF
V: TRBV5-4
D: .

CDR3: CASSPRTSGINEQFF
V: TRBV7-9
D: TRBD2

CDR3: CASSLVPVGGTIYF
V: TRBV5-1
D: .

CDR3: CASSSRGRAKNIQYF
V: TRBV13
D: .

CDR3: CASSEEIAGMKNIQYF
V: TRBV25-1
D: TRBD2

CDR3: CASSLYSGTGFTEAFF
V: TRBV28
D: TRBD1

CDR3: CGVALRQKETQYF
V: TRBV29-1
D: .

CDR3: CASSQDDPSRAEAFF
V: TRBV14
D: .

CDR3: CASSVGNERGNEQFF
V: TRBV2
D: .

CDR3: CASSPRQGVVTQYF
V: TRBV11-3
D: TRBD1

CDR3: CASSREGFNYGYTF
V: TRBV28
D: .

CDR3: CASSPPTAQETQYF
V: TRBV7-2
D: .

CDR3: CATSRVGQSDGYTF
V: TRBV15
D: .

CDR3: CASSFAEQETQYF
V: TRBV27
D: .

CDR3: CASRTTAGGSSYNEQFF
V: TRBV28
D: .

CDR3: CASSFGGRGFYEQYF
V: TRBV11-2
D: .

CDR3: CASRTPWGGLYNEQFF
V: TRBV28
D: .

CDR3: CASSQVHEQYF
V: TRBV3-1
D: .

CDR3: CASSPLEGVSYEQYF
V: TRBV5-1
D: .

CDR3: CASSSRGTSPLAKNIQYF
V: TRBV7-2
D: TRBD2

CDR3: CASSQEKGYNEQFF
V: TRBV4-3
D: .

CDR3: CASSYSPDHGEQFF
V: TRBV6-2/TRBV6-3
D: .

CDR3: CASSQEQGPAKNIQYF
V: TRBV14
D: .

CDR3: CASSGLAGGDNGYNEQFF
V: TRBV6-2/TRBV6-3
D: TRBD2

CDR3: CASSLMVLRGGFGETQYF
V: TRBV7-2
D: TRBD2

CDR3: CASSSGTSVNNEQFF
V: TRBV12-3/TRBV12-4
D: TRBD2

CDR3: CSVASSYEQYF
V: TRBV29-1
D: .

CDR3: CASSQVAGDVYEQYF
V: TRBV4-1
D: TRBD2

CDR3: CSGAGLYGYTF
V: TRBV20-1
D: .

CDR3: CASSHTGTGGWNYGYTF
V: TRBV7-9
D: TRBD1